This TCR beta chain derives from a study of human T cells and chemical hapten exposure. At the level of the study: Variation in per-sample TCR yields came mainly from small pooled library volume differences.

The library labeled individual cDNA molecules by adding unique molecular identifiers to them. Per the original methods: Sample-level TCR yields exhibited a median of around 100,000, with a range of 23,224 to 690,600. TCRdb reprocessed the RACE reads via MiXCR and lists one record per CDR3 protein. None of the V and J calls come from the authors' own analysis; TCRdb made them. The data hold some 65,000 distinct CDR3 sequences, with 6% to 7% observed a single time. This clonotype was detected many times. No antigen is known for it. Findings and limits, study-wide: DPC sensitization left the count of TCRs above 1 in 1000 unchanged.

This CDR3 region has 13 residues. Per germline, CDR1 MDHEN and CDR2 SYDVKM. Trimming stripped 4 bases from V and 4 bases from J, with 11 bases between. The time point is: healthy volunteer bleed at 6 weeks. The starting material, unfractionated whole blood, was used for total RNA extraction. The J gene is TRBJ2-7, the V gene TRBV28; a possible D gene is TRBD2 (6 bases). The sequence derives from a female donor in good health. Some clones in this sample may be carry-over from other donors' samples. The sample consisted of whole blood. CDR3 in amino acids: CASSYGSGYEQYF. The CDR3 DNA follows: TGTGCCAGCAGTTATGGTAGCGGATACGAGCAGTACTTC.